This T cell receptor (beta chain) was sequenced for a study of CD8 T cells in ankylosing spondylitis. The CDR3 contains 20 residues. The germline V and J ends were trimmed by 3 bases and 1 base, with 23 bases remaining between them. Germline V gene lookup returns CDR1 SGHRS and CDR2 YFSETQ. Turning to this clonotype: Its cognate antigen is unknown.

Each CDR3 protein is one row after TCRdb ran MiXCR on the 5' RACE reads. The sample has roughly 370,000 distinct CDR3 sequences; 20% to 25% are singletons. Overall study findings and caveats: Roughly eight highly homologous variants made up a TCR beta motif that seemed to typify ankylosing spondylitis blood.

The rearrangement links TRBV5-1 to TRBJ2-6, with D uncertain. The receptor comes from a male donor with ankylosing spondylitis. Sequences were obtained from blood, either unsorted or a sorted T cell fraction (not recorded which). The CDR3 DNA is TGCGCCAGCAGCTCAACGGTGGGCCTCGATAGAGCTTCTGGGGCCAACGTCCTGACTTTC. Its translation is CASSSTVGLDRASGANVLTF. Looking up the rest from reference TRBV5-1 and TRBJ2-6 gives the full variable domain: KAGVTQTPRYLIKTRGQQVTLSCSPISGHRSVSWYQQTPGQGLQFLFEYFSETQRNKGNFPGRFSGRQFSNSRSEMNVSTLELGDSALYLCASSSTVGLDRASGANVLTFGAGSRLTVL.